This T cell receptor beta chain was sequenced in a study of cytomegalovirus exposure and HLA in healthy donors. The CDR3 spans 13 residues. V gave up 7 bases and J gave up 0 bases, with 10 bases separating them. Germline V gene data show CDR1 as MNHNY and CDR2 as SVGAGI (reference sequence). Concerning this clone itself: The antigen is undetermined.

Use of 60 Vbeta and 13 Jbeta primers characterized the PCR. Produced via immunoSEQ multiplex PCR; TCRdb's table is partial and in-frame only. Of about 98,000 clones in the sample, roughly 70% were seen once. At collection, donors were nominally healthy, but unrecorded immune exposures were probable. Study results and caveats: Versus the approximately 700-donor mean, an Asian-associated ancestry cluster reportedly showed fewer N-insertions in a later analysis. A later analysis revealed that TCR association rates differed between HLA loci, peaking at DRB1 and bottoming out at HLA-C. Earlier findings revealed that most TCR beta V segments proved productive either about 90% or about 30% of the time.

This clonotype was obtained from a man aged 50 or older in good health and CMV-seronegative. Sequenced material: PBMCs. The chain links TRBV6-6 to TRBJ2-7; D is possibly TRBD1 (6 bases). CDR3 in DNA: TGTGCCAGCAACAGGGACGGCTCCTACGAGCAGTACTTC. Translating it yields CASNRDGSYEQYF.